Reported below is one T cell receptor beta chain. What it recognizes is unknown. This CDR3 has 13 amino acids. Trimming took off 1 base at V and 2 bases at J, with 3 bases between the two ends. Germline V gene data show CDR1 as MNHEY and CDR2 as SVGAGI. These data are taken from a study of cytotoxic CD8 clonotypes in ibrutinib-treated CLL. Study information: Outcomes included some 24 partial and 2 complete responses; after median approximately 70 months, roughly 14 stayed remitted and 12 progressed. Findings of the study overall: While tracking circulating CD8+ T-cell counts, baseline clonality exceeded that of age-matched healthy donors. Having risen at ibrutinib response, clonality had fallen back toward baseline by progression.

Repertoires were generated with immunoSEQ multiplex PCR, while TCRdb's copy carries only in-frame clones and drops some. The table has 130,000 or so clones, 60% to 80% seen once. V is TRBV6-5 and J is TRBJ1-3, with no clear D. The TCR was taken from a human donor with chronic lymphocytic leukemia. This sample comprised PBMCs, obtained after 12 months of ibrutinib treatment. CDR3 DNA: TGTGCCAGCAGTTACTTTGCTGGAAACACCATATATTTT. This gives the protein CASSYFAGNTIYF.